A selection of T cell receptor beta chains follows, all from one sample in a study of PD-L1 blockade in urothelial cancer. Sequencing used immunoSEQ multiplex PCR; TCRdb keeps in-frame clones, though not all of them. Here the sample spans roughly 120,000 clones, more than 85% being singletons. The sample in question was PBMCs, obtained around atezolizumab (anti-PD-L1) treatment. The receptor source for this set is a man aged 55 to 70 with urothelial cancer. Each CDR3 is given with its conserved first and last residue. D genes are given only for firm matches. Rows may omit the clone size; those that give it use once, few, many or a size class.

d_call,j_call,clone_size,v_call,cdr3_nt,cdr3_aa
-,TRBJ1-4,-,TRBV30,TGTGCCTGGAGTGCGACTTTACGCGAGACGGTTGAAAAACTGTTTTTT,CAWSATLRETVEKLFF
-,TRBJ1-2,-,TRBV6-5,TGTGCCAGCAGTCAGACAGGTTTGGATGGCTACACCTTC,CASSQTGLDGYTF
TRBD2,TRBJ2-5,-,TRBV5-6,TGTGCCAGCAGCGGGGGGGACCCGACACGAGGGACCCAGTACTTC,CASSGGDPTRGTQYF
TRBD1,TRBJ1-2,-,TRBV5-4,TGTGCCAGCAGCACCGAGACAGGGAACTATGGCTACACCTTC,CASSTETGNYGYTF
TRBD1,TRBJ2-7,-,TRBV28,TGTGCCAGCACAACCTCGGGACAGATTACGAGGGAGCAGTACTTC,CASTTSGQITREQYF
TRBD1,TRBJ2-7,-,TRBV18,TGTGCCAGCTCGCCAACAGGGGGCCGGGACGAGCAGTACTTC,CASSPTGGRDEQYF
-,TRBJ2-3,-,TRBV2,TGTGCCAGCAGTGAAGTCGGGTTAAGCACAGATACGCAGTATTTT,CASSEVGLSTDTQYF
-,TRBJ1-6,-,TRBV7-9,TGTGCCAGCTGGGAGATTCCAAATTCACCCCTCCACTTT,CASWEIPNSPLHF
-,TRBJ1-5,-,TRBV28,TGTGCCAGCAGAAGTAGTCAGCCCCAGCATTTT,CASRSSQPQHF
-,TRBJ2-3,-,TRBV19,TGTGCCAGTAGTATGGGTCAGGGTGCCGATACGCAGTATTTT,CASSMGQGADTQYF
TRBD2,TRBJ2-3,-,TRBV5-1,TGCGCCAGCAGCTTGTACGGGAGGATCGATACGCAGTATTTT,CASSLYGRIDTQYF
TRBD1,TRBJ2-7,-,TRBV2,TGTGCCAGCAGTGGACAGGGGATGGATTACGAGCAGTACTTC,CASSGQGMDYEQYF
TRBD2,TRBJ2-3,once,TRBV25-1,TGTGCCAGCGCAGGGACTAGCGGGCTTCTCACAGATACGCAGTATTTT,CASAGTSGLLTDTQYF
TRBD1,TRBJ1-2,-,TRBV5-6,TGTGCCAGCAGCCCACAGGGGAACTTTGGCTACACCTTC,CASSPQGNFGYTF
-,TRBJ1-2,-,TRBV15,TGTGCCACCTCCGGGAACGGGGAATATGGCTACACCTTC,CATSGNGEYGYTF
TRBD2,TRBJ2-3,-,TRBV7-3,TGTGCCAGCAGCTTAAGAGCGGCTAGCGGGGACACAGATACGCAGTATTTT,CASSLRAASGDTDTQYF
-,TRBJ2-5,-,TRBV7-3,TGTGCCAGCAGCTCCGCCGGAACGGGGTCAGAGACCCAGTACTTC,CASSSAGTGSETQYF
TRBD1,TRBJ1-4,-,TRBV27,TGTGCCAGCAGGTTACAGGGGGAAAGTGAAAAACTGTTTTTT,CASRLQGESEKLFF
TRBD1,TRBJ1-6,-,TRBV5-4,TGTGCCAGCAGCTTGGAAGGACAGGGTGTAGGATCACCCCTCCACTTT,CASSLEGQGVGSPLHF
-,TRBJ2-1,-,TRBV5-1,TGCGCCAGCAGCTTGTCACAGGGAATCAATGAGCAGTTCTTC,CASSLSQGINEQFF
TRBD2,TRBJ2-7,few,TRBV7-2,TGTGCCAGCAGCCGGGGGGGGAGCTCCTACGAGCAGTACTTC,CASSRGGSSYEQYF
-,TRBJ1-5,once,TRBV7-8,TGTGCCAGCAGCTTAGGAGGCATGATGAGCAATCAGCCCCAGCATTTT,CASSLGGMMSNQPQHF